The entry below gives a single TCR beta chain sequence along with its context. Its antigen is unidentified. Use of 60 Vbeta and 13 Jbeta primers characterized the PCR. Sequencing was performed with immunoSEQ multiplex PCR; in TCRdb, only in-frame clones are kept and a portion is missing. This table has 150,000 to 200,000 clones, approximately 71% appearing once. Germline CDR1 LGHNA, CDR2 YSLEER. CDR3 length equals 14 residues. The sample comes from a study of cytomegalovirus exposure and HLA in healthy donors. Broader study findings: The authors later found TCR association rates varying by HLA locus, with DRB1 most and HLA-C fewest. Some V segments, TRBV6-2 and TRBV6-3 among them, were indistinguishable and were therefore excluded. Cytomegalovirus status was reportedly diagnosed by the classifier with high sensitivity and specificity. The authors later found HLA-associated TCR beta chains more clonally expanded than equally common others.

This clonotype was sampled from a woman aged 18-29 years in good health and CMV-seropositive. Source material: PBMCs. The chain uses TRBV4-3 and TRBJ2-5; 8 bases fit TRBD1. Gene TRBJ2-7 matches the end of the DNA better, so the J call may be wrong. This chain's CDR3 is CASSQGQGADEQYF. In DNA form, the CDR3 reads TGCGCCAGCAGCCAAGGGCAGGGGGCGGACGAGCAGTACTTC.